This entry describes one TCR beta chain. Its antigen is still unknown. The sample comes from a study of response to subunit inactivated influenza vaccine. Study-level findings and limits: The authors suggested that few new T cells are recruited per seasonal influenza vaccination.

This CDR3 region has 15 residues. Trimming at V came to 4 bases and at J to 4 bases, leaving 6 bases not matched to a gene. The germline CDR1 and CDR2 sequences are SGHRS and YFSETQ. MiXCR was run by TCRdb on the RT-PCR reads, yielding one entry per CDR3 protein. This sample carries more than 400,000 distinct CDR3 sequences, 6.5% to 8% of them seen once, and the ten largest clones take 13%. The TCR sequence derives from a man between 50 and 75 years old who received an inactivated influenza vaccine. The specimen comprised PBMCs from blood, sampled roughly 24 months after vaccination. The chain is built from TRBV5-1 and TRBJ2-7, with TRBD2 matching 12 bases. The CDR3 region has the DNA TGCGCCAGCAGCGCTAGCGGGAGGGCCGTTTACGAGCAGTACTTC. Its protein is CASSASGRAVYEQYF.